This T cell receptor beta chain was profiled in a study of blood T cell repertoires in COVID-19. V was cut by 4 bases and J by 7 bases, with 20 bases left in between. The CDR3 length is 16 residues. Germline values: CDR1 MGHRA, CDR2 YSYEKL. Authors' analysis steps: Reference gene primer amplification in the assay estimated nucleated cell counts. Measured with immunoSEQ multiplex PCR; TCRdb has only the in-frame clones, and not every one. V and J calls and clone size are copied from that table; D and trimming were computed from the DNA. The data show hundreds of thousands of clones, about 91% seen once.

This chain connects TRBV4-1 to TRBJ1-5; tentative D call: TRBD1 (5 bases). The sequencing input was peripheral blood. The source of this sequence is a woman in her 30s who had recovered from COVID-19. The CDR3 nucleotides are TGCGCCAGCAGCCCAGCACGTCCAGGGCCATTACAGCCCCAGCATTTT. Protein product: CASSPARPGPLQPQHF.